Listed below are T cell receptor beta chains from one sample, sequenced in a study of CD8 T cells in ankylosing spondylitis. TCRdb redid the calling of the 5' RACE reads with MiXCR, one entry per CDR3 protein. The table has 350,000 to 450,000 distinct CDR3 sequences, approximately 22% seen once; the top ten hold around 13%. Material: blood, either unsorted or a sorted T cell fraction (not recorded which). These receptors were collected from a male donor with ankylosing spondylitis or in good health (not recorded which). Both conserved end residues are part of each CDR3. Each record gives: D gene, J gene, V gene, clone size, CDR3 DNA, CDR3 protein. The D gene is left open where the match is weak. Clone size appears in some rows only: once, few, many, or a class for an expanded clone.

D gene: TRBD1; J gene: TRBJ2-7; V gene: TRBV3-1; clone size: few; CDR3 DNA: TGTGCCAGCAGCCCAGGGTTGGGGACAGGGACGGACGAGCAGTACTTC; CDR3 protein: CASSPGLGTGTDEQYF
D gene: TRBD1; J gene: TRBJ2-1; V gene: TRBV7-8; clone size: many; CDR3 DNA: TGTGCCAGCTTAGTGCAGGGGGCGGAGAATGAGCAGTTCTTC; CDR3 protein: CASLVQGAENEQFF
D gene: NA; J gene: TRBJ2-2; V gene: TRBV6-1; clone size: NA; CDR3 DNA: TGTGCCAGCAGATCGCTCTCGGGACACCCCGGGGAGCTGTTTTTT; CDR3 protein: CASRSLSGHPGELFF
D gene: NA; J gene: TRBJ2-7; V gene: TRBV2; clone size: NA; CDR3 DNA: TGTGCCACCGCCGGGTCGTCCTACGAGCAGTACTTC; CDR3 protein: CATAGSSYEQYF
D gene: NA; J gene: TRBJ1-6; V gene: TRBV5-1; clone size: few; CDR3 DNA: TGCGCCAGCAGCCCGAACCAGGGTACCCTCCACTTT; CDR3 protein: CASSPNQGTLHF
D gene: NA; J gene: TRBJ2-2; V gene: TRBV12-5; clone size: NA; CDR3 DNA: TGTGCTAGTGGGCAGGATGGACACCTCACCGGGGAGCTGTTTTTT; CDR3 protein: CASGQDGHLTGELFF
D gene: NA; J gene: TRBJ2-7; V gene: TRBV27; clone size: few; CDR3 DNA: TGTGCCAGCAGTTTCAACGGGGTGGCTGGTGAGCAGTACTTC; CDR3 protein: CASSFNGVAGEQYF
D gene: NA; J gene: TRBJ1-2; V gene: TRBV7-2; clone size: NA; CDR3 DNA: TGTGCCAGCAGCCCAGGGACCCATGGCTACACCTTC; CDR3 protein: CASSPGTHGYTF
D gene: TRBD1; J gene: TRBJ2-2; V gene: TRBV3-1; clone size: NA; CDR3 DNA: TGTGCCAGCAGCCATACCGGGACAGACTACACCGGGGAGCTGTTTTTT; CDR3 protein: CASSHTGTDYTGELFF
D gene: NA; J gene: TRBJ2-2; V gene: TRBV7-6; clone size: NA; CDR3 DNA: TGTGCCAGCAGCGACATCGGCTACGGGACGAACACCGGGGAGCTGTTTTTT; CDR3 protein: CASSDIGYGTNTGELFF
D gene: TRBD1; J gene: TRBJ2-7; V gene: TRBV4-1; clone size: few; CDR3 DNA: TGCGCCAGCAGCCCACCGACAGGGTCCTACGAGCAGTACTTC; CDR3 protein: CASSPPTGSYEQYF
D gene: NA; J gene: TRBJ2-7; V gene: TRBV5-1; clone size: NA; CDR3 DNA: TGCGCCAGCAGCCGTTGGGGGGGCGCTTACGAGCAGTACTTC; CDR3 protein: CASSRWGGAYEQYF
D gene: NA; J gene: TRBJ2-5; V gene: TRBV12-3/TRBV12-4; clone size: NA; CDR3 DNA: TGTGCCAGCAGAGATAGGGATCGAGGGGAGACCCAGTACTTC; CDR3 protein: CASRDRDRGETQYF
D gene: NA; J gene: TRBJ2-5; V gene: TRBV4-1; clone size: NA; CDR3 DNA: TGCGCCAGCAGCCAAGGGGGGCCGGAGGAGACCCAGTACTTC; CDR3 protein: CASSQGGPEETQYF
D gene: TRBD1; J gene: TRBJ2-7; V gene: TRBV29-1; clone size: NA; CDR3 DNA: TGCAGCGTTGTGAGGGACAGGGTCCACGAGCAGTACTTC; CDR3 protein: CSVVRDRVHEQYF
D gene: NA; J gene: TRBJ2-3; V gene: TRBV28; clone size: NA; CDR3 DNA: TGTGCCAGCAGTTTGGCCGGCCGGCAGACAGATACGCAGTATTTT; CDR3 protein: CASSLAGRQTDTQYF
D gene: NA; J gene: TRBJ2-7; V gene: TRBV29-1; clone size: many; CDR3 DNA: TGCAGCGGGGTTTCTGGCGAGCAGTACTTC; CDR3 protein: CSGVSGEQYF
D gene: TRBD2; J gene: TRBJ2-3; V gene: TRBV11-2; clone size: NA; CDR3 DNA: TGTGCCAGCAGCGGCCGGACTAGCGGGATTAGCACAGATACGCAGTATTTT; CDR3 protein: CASSGRTSGISTDTQYF